This TCR beta chain was retrieved from a study of identifying expanded T cells in peripheral blood. No infections or other immune events were documented during collection. Turning to this clone: The antigen remains unidentified.

Study results and caveats: Clone count variance between approximately two-week samples rose with total template count. About 1.2 clones differed between technical replicates, versus around 16 and 19 over time.

V was trimmed by 1 base and J by 5 bases, leaving 9 bases between them. This CDR3 is built from 13 residues. Germline values: CDR1 SGHDT, CDR2 YYEEEE. TCRdb's table, derived via immunoSEQ multiplex PCR, lists solely in-frame clones and lacks some. In the table there are about 130,000 clones, 80% to 90% of which are singletons. This chain links TRBV5-6 with TRBJ2-5; D is perhaps TRBD1 or TRBD2 (5 bases each). This TCR derives from a person aged 18 to 75 in good health. Sequencing input: blood. Here the CDR3 reads CASSLWGKETQYF. CDR3 DNA sequence: TGTGCCAGCAGCTTGTGGGGGAAGGAGACCCAGTACTTC.